Given below is one T cell receptor beta chain in context. Germline V gene lookup returns CDR1 SGHTA and CDR2 FQGNSA. The CDR3 sequence is 15 residues long. Deletions cut 1 base from V and 6 bases from J, with 16 bases between. The data stem from a study of blood T cell repertoires in COVID-19. Turning to the study itself: T cells, B-cell-depleted T cells, or PBMCs provided the cDNA or gDNA that served as material.

Original methodology: Nucleated cell counts were estimated from reference gene primer amplification. Generated by immunoSEQ multiplex PCR, the TCRdb table keeps only in-frame clones and is missing some. V and J calls and clone size come straight from that table; D and trimming were deduced from the DNA. The sample carries about 180,000 clones, 70% to 90% recorded once. The V gene is TRBV7-2, the J gene TRBJ2-7; maybe TRBD1 (5 bases). The sequenced sample consisted of peripheral blood. This receptor was obtained from a man in his 60s with COVID-19, enrolled during active disease. The CDR3 sequence is CASSLVWRQGSEQYF. The CDR3 DNA is TGTGCCAGCAGCTTAGTCTGGCGGCAGGGCAGCGAGCAGTACTTC.